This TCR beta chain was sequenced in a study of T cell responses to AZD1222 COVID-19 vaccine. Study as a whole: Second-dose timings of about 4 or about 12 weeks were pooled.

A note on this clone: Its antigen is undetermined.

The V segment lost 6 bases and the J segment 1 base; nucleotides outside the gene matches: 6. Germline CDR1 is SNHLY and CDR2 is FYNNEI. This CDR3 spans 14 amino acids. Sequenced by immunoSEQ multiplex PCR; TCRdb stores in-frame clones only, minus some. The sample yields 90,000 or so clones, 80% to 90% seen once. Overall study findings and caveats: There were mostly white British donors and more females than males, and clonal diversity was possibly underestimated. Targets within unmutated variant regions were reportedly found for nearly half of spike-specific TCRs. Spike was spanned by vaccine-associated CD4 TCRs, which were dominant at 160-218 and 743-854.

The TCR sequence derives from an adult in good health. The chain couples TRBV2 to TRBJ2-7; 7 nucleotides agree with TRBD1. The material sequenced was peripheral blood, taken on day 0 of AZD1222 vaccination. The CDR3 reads CASSRATGSYEQYF. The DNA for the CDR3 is TGTGCCAGCAGCAGAGCGACAGGGTCCTACGAGCAGTACTTC. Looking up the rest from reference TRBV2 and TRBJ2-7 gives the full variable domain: EPEVTQTPSHQVTQMGQEVILRCVPISNHLYFYWYRQILGQKVEFLVSFYNNEISEKSEIFDDQFSVERPDGSNFTLKIRSTKLEDSAMYFCASSRATGSYEQYFGPGTRLTVT.